A selection of T cell receptor beta chains follows, all from one sample in a study of OX40 agonist ivuxolimab in advanced cancers. The data were produced by immunoSEQ multiplex PCR, yet TCRdb's version contains in-frame clones alone and is incomplete. The data show 90,000 to 120,000 clones, just over 90% seen once. Sample: CD4+ or CD8+ T cells sorted from blood, taken in a trial of the OX40 agonist ivuxolimab. The receptor set was obtained from an adult with an advanced solid tumor such as melanoma, head and neck, liver or kidney cancer. Both conserved end residues are part of each CDR3. The D gene is left open where the match is weak. Clone size is shown for a subset of rows, as once, few, many or a class of expanded clone.

cdr3_aa cdr3_nt j_call clone_size v_call d_call
CSVVDRVTHEQYF TGCAGCGTTGTGGACAGGGTCACCCACGAGCAGTACTTC TRBJ2-7 . TRBV29-1 TRBD1
CDKQAKQETQYF TGTGATAAACAGGCGAAACAAGAGACCCAGTACTTC TRBJ2-5 . TRBV7-6 .
CASSPGTGDYGYTF TGTGCCAGCTCACCAGGGACAGGGGACTATGGCTACACCTTC TRBJ1-2 . TRBV18 TRBD1
CASSLSVVYGYTF TGTGCCAGCAGTTTATCAGTGGTCTATGGCTACACCTTC TRBJ1-2 . TRBV28 .
CASSDRGLGTEAFF TGTGCCAGCAGTGATCGGGGGCTGGGCACTGAAGCTTTCTTT TRBJ1-1 once TRBV2 .
CASSLAGTGNQPQHF TGTGCCAGCAGCTTAGCAGGGACAGGGAATCAGCCCCAGCATTTT TRBJ1-5 . TRBV11-2 TRBD1
CSVRSNTMVEQFF TGCAGCGTTCGGTCTAATACAATGGTTGAGCAGTTCTTC TRBJ2-1 . TRBV29-1 .
CSVGTGPGNEQFF TGCAGCGTCGGGACAGGGCCGGGCAATGAGCAGTTCTTC TRBJ2-1 . TRBV29-1 TRBD1
CAWSVKQGNIQYF TGTGCCTGGAGTGTCAAACAGGGAAACATTCAGTACTTC TRBJ2-4 . TRBV30 .
CASSLEAGPLPYEQYF TGCGCCAGCAGCTTGGAGGCGGGCCCCTTGCCTTACGAGCAGTACTTC TRBJ2-7 few TRBV5-1 .
CASSLSPNTEAFF TGTGCCAGCAGCTTGAGCCCGAACACTGAAGCTTTCTTT TRBJ1-1 . TRBV11-2 .
CASSLGRGQGRRTDTQYF TGTGCCAGCAGCTTAGGGAGGGGACAGGGACGGCGCACAGATACGCAGTATTTT TRBJ2-3 . TRBV11-2 TRBD1
CASTMTGVRADTQYF TGTGCCAGTACCATGACAGGGGTGAGGGCAGATACGCAGTATTTT TRBJ2-3 . TRBV19 TRBD1
CASSQVVDLRREQFF TGCGCCAGCAGCCAAGTGGTAGACCTCCGACGGGAGCAGTTCTTC TRBJ2-1 . TRBV4-3 .
CASSSRRDKAYEQYF TGTGCCAGCAGCTCACGGCGGGATAAAGCCTACGAGCAGTACTTC TRBJ2-7 . TRBV5-4 .
CASSLTTDTQYF TGTGCCAGCAGTTTAACGACAGATACGCAGTATTTT TRBJ2-3 once TRBV28 .
CATGLETGEQYF TGTGCTACGGGACTAGAAACTGGCGAGCAGTACTTC TRBJ2-7 . TRBV7-2 TRBD2
CASSLGGASAGTYEQYF TGTGCCAGCAGCTTAGGAGGGGCAAGCGCAGGAACCTACGAGCAGTACTTC TRBJ2-7 . TRBV7-6 .
CASSPGTGSGYTF TGTGCCAGCAGTCCCGGGACAGGGTCCGGCTACACCTTC TRBJ1-2 . TRBV28 TRBD1
CASSSEGRSGHSNQPQHF TGTGCCAGCAGCTCCGAGGGGCGTTCCGGTCATAGCAATCAGCCCCAGCATTTT TRBJ1-5 once TRBV28 .
CASSEGTSGTSGANVLTF TGTGCCAGCAGCGAAGGGACTAGCGGGACCTCTGGGGCCAACGTCCTGACTTTC TRBJ2-6 . TRBV21-1 .
CASSPATSEGQYF TGTGCCAGCAGCCCTGCAACTAGCGAGGGGCAGTACTTC TRBJ2-7 . TRBV4-2 TRBD2
CSVISPLGKNIQYF TGCAGCGTTATTTCCCCCCTAGGCAAAAACATTCAGTACTTC TRBJ2-4 . TRBV29-1 .
CASRGDTGELFF TGTGCCAGCAGGGGTGACACCGGGGAGCTGTTTTTT TRBJ2-2 once TRBV2 .
CASSIANNQPQHF TGTGCCAGTAGTATCGCGAACAATCAGCCCCAGCATTTT TRBJ1-5 . TRBV19 .
CASRAGSYEQYF TGTGCCAGCAGAGCGGGATCTTACGAGCAGTACTTC TRBJ2-7 . TRBV6-6 TRBD2
CASSPTQKASGIYEQYF TGTGCCAGCTCACCAACCCAGAAGGCTAGCGGGATCTACGAGCAGTACTTC TRBJ2-7 . TRBV18 TRBD2
CASGLGVWGMSYNEQFF TGTGCTAGTGGTTTGGGGGTCTGGGGGATGTCCTACAATGAGCAGTTCTTC TRBJ2-1 . TRBV12-5 .
CSAFARTEAFF TGCAGTGCCTTCGCCAGGACTGAAGCTTTCTTT TRBJ1-1 . TRBV20-1 .
CASSLAGADEQFF TGTGCCAGCAGCTTAGCGGGAGCGGATGAGCAGTTCTTC TRBJ2-1 . TRBV7-9 .
CASSRTAGSYEQYF TGTGCCAGCAGTCGGACAGCAGGTTCCTACGAGCAGTACTTC TRBJ2-7 . TRBV28 .
CASTSGAGANVLTF TGTGCCAGCACCTCGGGGGCTGGGGCCAACGTCCTGACTTTC TRBJ2-6 . TRBV28 .
CASSQGGGMASTDTQYF TGTGCCAGCAGCCAAGGGGGGGGAATGGCGTCCACAGATACGCAGTATTTT TRBJ2-3 once TRBV4-2 TRBD2
CASSSTARVAGYTF TGTGCCAGCAGTTCAACCGCCAGGGTAGCTGGCTACACCTTC TRBJ1-2 . TRBV28 .
CASSVEGNTGELFF TGTGCCAGCAGCGTAGAGGGGAACACCGGGGAGCTGTTTTTT TRBJ2-2 . TRBV9 .
CASSYSKMGYNEQFF TGTGCCAGCAGTTACTCGAAGATGGGGTACAATGAGCAGTTCTTC TRBJ2-1 . TRBV6-5 .
CASSLAANSYEQYF TGTGCCAGCAGCTTAGCGGCCAACTCCTACGAGCAGTACTTC TRBJ2-7 once TRBV7-2 .
CASSLTGLRGTEAFF TGCGCCAGCAGCTTGACAGGGTTGAGGGGGACTGAAGCTTTCTTT TRBJ1-1 . TRBV5-1 .
CASSFKLSLFF TGTGCCAGCAGCTTCAAACTGTCGCTGTTTTTT TRBJ2-2 . TRBV11-2 .